Detailed here is one TCR beta chain. Antigen specificity is unknown. A junction end diverges from the germline sequence, so it may reflect a read error. The record originates from a study of blood T cells in healthy people across ages. Study outcomes and limitations: Compared with aged donors, long-lived donors showed fewer expanded clones, suggesting selection. Changes seen in expanded clonotypes were possibly confounded by donor CMV status left unknown.

Isolation of PBMCs gave at least 7 million cells per sample. Through a sample-barcoded 5' primer and a J-beta primer mix, a second PCR was run for about 6 to 12 cycles. TCRdb re-derived calls from the 5' RACE reads in MiXCR, one entry per CDR3 protein. The profile shows over 1,500,000 distinct CDR3 sequences, just under 50% of them singletons. The CDR3 length is 15 residues. Germline V CDR1 and CDR2: LGHDT, YNNKEL (reference sequence). What was sequenced was blood. The rearrangement links TRBV3-1 to TRBJ2-1, with TRBD2 as a possible D gene (7 bases). The receptor was isolated from a woman between 40 and 55 years old in good health. The CDR3 DNA is TGTGCCAGCACCCCGGGGAGGGGGACCTACGATGAGCAGTTCTTC. Amino acid sequence: CASTPGRGTYDEQFF.